This note documents a single T cell receptor (beta chain) sequence. Antigen specificity is unknown. This entry comes from a study of cytomegalovirus exposure and HLA in healthy donors. Overall study findings and caveats: Sequencing depth roughly uniform across donors was assumed in presence/absence analyses. A link between a missense DCLRE1C variant and TCR beta V- and J-gene trimming emerged from a later analysis.

PCR involved 60 Vbeta and 13 Jbeta primers. The repertoire was sequenced with immunoSEQ multiplex PCR; TCRdb's copy has only in-frame clones and lacks some. The data hold roughly 190,000 clones, with 79% observed a single time. The CDR3 covers 14 residues. With V trimmed by 3 bases and J by 4 bases, 2 bases remained unmatched. Germline V lookup: CDR1 SGHTA, CDR2 FQGNSA. This receptor was identified in a woman between 50 and 59 years old in good health and CMV-seronegative. The chain recombines TRBV7-2 with TRBJ2-2; 7 positions match TRBD1. The sample comprised PBMCs. The CDR3 loop is CASSLGDSTGELFF. In DNA form, the CDR3 reads TGTGCCAGCAGCTTGGGGGACAGCACCGGGGAGCTGTTTTTT.